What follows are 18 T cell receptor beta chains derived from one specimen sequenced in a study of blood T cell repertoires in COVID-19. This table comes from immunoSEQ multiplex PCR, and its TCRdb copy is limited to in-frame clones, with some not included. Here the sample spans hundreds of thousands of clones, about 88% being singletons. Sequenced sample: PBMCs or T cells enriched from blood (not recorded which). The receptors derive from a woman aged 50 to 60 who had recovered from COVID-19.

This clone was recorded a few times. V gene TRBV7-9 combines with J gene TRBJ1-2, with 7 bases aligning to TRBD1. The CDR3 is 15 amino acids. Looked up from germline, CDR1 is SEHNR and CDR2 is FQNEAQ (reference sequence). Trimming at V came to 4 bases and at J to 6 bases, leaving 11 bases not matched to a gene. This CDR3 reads CASSYRQGFYDGYTF. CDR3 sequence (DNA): TGTGCCAGCAGCTACCGACAGGGTTTCTATGATGGCTACACCTTC.

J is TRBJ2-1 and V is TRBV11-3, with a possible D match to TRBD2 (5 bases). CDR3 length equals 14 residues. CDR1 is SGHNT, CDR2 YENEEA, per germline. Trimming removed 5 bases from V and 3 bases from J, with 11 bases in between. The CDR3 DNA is TGTGCCAGCAGCCCCTCCCGGGACTACAATGAGCAGTTCTTC. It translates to CASSPSRDYNEQFF.

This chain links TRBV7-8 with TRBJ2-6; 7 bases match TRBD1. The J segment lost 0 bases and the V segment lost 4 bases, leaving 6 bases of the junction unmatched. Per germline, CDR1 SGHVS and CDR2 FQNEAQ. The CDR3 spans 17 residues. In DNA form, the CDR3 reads TGTGCCAGCAGCTCCGGGACAGCGAACTCTGGGGCCAACGTCCTGACTTTC. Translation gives CASSSGTANSGANVLTF.

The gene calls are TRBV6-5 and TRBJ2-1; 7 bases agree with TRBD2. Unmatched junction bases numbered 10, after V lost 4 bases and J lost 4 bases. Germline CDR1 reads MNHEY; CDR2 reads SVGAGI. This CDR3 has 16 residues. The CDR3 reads CASSSMRGSSYNEQFF. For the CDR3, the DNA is TGTGCCAGCAGTTCCATGCGCGGGAGCTCATACAATGAGCAGTTCTTC.

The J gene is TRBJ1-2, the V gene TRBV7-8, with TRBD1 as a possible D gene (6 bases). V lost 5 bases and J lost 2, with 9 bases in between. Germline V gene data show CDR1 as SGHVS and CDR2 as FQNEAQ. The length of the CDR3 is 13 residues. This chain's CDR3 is CASSVDRNYGYTF. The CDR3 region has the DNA TGTGCCAGCAGCGTTGACAGGAACTATGGCTACACCTTC.

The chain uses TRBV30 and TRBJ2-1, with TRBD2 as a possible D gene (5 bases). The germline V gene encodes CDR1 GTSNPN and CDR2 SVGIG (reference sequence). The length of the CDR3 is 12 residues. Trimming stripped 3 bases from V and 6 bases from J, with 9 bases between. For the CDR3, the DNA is TGTGCCTGGAGCCGAGGGCTCAATGAGCAGTTCTTC. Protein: CAWSRGLNEQFF.

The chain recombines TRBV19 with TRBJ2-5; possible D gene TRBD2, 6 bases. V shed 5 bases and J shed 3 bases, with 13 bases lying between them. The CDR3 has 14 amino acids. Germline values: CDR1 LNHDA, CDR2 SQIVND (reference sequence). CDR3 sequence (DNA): TGTGCCAGTAGTGGTCTTAGCGGTGAAGAGACCCAGTACTTC. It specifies CASSGLSGEETQYF.

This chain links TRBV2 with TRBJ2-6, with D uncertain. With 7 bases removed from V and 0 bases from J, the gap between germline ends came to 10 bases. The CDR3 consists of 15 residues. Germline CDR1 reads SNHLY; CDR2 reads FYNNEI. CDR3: CASTPGVSGANVLTF. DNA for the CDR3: TGTGCCAGCACCCCAGGCGTCTCTGGGGCCAACGTCCTGACTTTC.

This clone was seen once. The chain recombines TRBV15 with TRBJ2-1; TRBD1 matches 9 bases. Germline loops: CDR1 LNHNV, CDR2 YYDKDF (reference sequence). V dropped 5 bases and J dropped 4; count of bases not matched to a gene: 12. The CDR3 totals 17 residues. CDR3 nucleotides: TGTGCCACCAGCGAGGGGTATGGAGGGACAGGGTACAATGAGCAGTTCTTC. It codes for CATSEGYGGTGYNEQFF.

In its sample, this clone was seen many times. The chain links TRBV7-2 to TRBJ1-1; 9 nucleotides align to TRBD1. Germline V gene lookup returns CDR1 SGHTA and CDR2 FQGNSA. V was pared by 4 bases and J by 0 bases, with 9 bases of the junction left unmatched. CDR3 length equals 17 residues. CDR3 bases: TGTGCCAGCAGCTGGGACAGGGCCCCTACATTGAACACTGAAGCTTTCTTT. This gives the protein CASSWDRAPTLNTEAFF. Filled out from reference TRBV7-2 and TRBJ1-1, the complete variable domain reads GAGVSQSPSNKVTEKGKDVELRCDPISGHTALYWYRQSLGQGLEFLIYFQGNSAPDKSGLPSDRFSAERTGGSVSTLTIQRTQQEDSAVYLCASSWDRAPTLNTEAFFGQGTRLTVV.

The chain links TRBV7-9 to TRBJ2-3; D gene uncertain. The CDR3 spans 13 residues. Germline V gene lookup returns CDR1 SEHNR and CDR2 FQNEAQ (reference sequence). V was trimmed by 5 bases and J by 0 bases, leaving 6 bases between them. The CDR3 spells CASSTGSTDTQYF. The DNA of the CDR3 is TGTGCCAGCAGCACCGGGAGCACAGATACGCAGTATTTT.

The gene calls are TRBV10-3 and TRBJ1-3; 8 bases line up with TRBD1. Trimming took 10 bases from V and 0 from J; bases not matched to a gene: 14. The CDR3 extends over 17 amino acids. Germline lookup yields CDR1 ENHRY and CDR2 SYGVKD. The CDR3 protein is CASSKPGGFSSGNTIYF. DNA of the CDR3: TGTGCCAGCAGCAAGCCAGGGGGCTTCAGCTCTGGAAACACCATATATTTT.

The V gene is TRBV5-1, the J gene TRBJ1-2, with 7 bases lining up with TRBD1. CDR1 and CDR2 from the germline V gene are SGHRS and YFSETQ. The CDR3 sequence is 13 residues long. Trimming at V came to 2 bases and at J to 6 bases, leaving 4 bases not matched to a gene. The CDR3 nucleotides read TGCGCCAGCAGCTTTACAGGGGCGGATGGCTACACCTTC. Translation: CASSFTGADGYTF.

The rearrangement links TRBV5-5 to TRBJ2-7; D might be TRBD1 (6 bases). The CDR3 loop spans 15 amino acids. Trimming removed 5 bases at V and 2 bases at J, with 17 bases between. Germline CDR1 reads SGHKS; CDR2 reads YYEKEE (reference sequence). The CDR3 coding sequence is TGTGCCAGCAGACCCCCCGACAGGTCTCCCTACGAGCAGTACTTC. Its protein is CASRPPDRSPYEQYF.

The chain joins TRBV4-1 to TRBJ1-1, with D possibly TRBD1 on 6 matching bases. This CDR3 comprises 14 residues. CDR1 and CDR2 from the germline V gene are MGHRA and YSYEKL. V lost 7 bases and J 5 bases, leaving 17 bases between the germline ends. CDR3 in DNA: TGCGCCAGCACCGGCCGGGGGGCAGGAACTGAAGCTTTCTTT. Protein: CASTGRGAGTEAFF.

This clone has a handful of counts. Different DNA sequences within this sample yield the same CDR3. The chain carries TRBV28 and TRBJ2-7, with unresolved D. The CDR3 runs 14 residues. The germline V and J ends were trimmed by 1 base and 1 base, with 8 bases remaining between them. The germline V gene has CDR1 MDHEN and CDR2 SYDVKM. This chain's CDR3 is CASSLFGGSYEQYF. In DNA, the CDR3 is TGTGCCAGCAGTTTATTCGGCGGTTCCTACGAGCAGTACTTC.

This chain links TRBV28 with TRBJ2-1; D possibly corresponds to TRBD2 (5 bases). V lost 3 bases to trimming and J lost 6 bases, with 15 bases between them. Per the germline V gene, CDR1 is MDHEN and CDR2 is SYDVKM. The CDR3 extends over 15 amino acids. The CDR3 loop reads CASSFSGSIRNEQFF. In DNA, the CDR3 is TGTGCCAGCAGTTTTTCGGGATCTATACGCAATGAGCAGTTCTTC.

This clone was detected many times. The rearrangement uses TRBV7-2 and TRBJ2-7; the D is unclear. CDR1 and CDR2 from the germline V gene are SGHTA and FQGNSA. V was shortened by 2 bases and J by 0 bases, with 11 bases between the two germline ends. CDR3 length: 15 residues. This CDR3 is CASSLSPLISYEQYF. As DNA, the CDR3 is TGTGCCAGCAGCTTATCTCCTCTAATCTCCTACGAGCAGTACTTC.